These 21 T cell receptor beta chains were sequenced from one sample in a study of T cells expressing NK-cell markers. TCRdb reprocessed the 5' RACE reads and keeps a single row for each CDR3 protein, giving no DNA. In total, the table holds 300,000 to 450,000 distinct CDR3 sequences. The sequencing sample was made of blood T cells: a sorted CD56 or NKG2C T cell subset, CD4+ or CD8+ T cells, or bulk PBMC T cells (not recorded which). The receptors originated from a man aged 18-69 years in good health.

J is TRBJ1-5 and V is TRBV19. The CDR3 consists of 14 residues. CDR1 and CDR2 from the germline V gene are LNHDA and SQIVND (reference sequence). The CDR3 sequence: CASSKQFSNQPQHF.

The gene calls are TRBV2 and TRBJ1-6; TCRdb's D gene call, TRBD1, goes unchecked for lack of DNA. Germline loops: CDR1 SNHLY, CDR2 FYNNEI. The CDR3 sequence is 15 residues long. The CDR3: CASSKAGQQNSPLHF.

The chain uses TRBV3-1 and TRBJ2-2; TCRdb designates TRBD2, a call that cannot be tested without DNA. Germline CDR1 is LGHDT and CDR2 is YNNKEL (reference sequence). The CDR3 is 17 residues long. CDR3 region: CASSQGLGLAGAGELFF.

CDR3 sequence: CASSPRSRDRGSGYTF. The chain combines TRBV18 with TRBJ1-2; the TCRdb D gene call, TRBD1, has no DNA to confirm it. This CDR3 is 16 amino acids long. Germline values: CDR1 KGHSH, CDR2 LQKENI.

The CDR3 loop is CASSQSWRALDTGELFF. The chain carries TRBV4-2 and TRBJ2-2; TCRdb returns TRBD2, unconfirmable since there is no DNA. From germline, CDR1 is LGHNA and CDR2 YNFKEQ. This CDR3 spans 17 amino acids.

The V and J genes are TRBV28 and TRBJ1-1. The CDR3 totals 14 residues. Germline CDR1 is MDHEN and CDR2 is SYDVKM. The CDR3 here is CASSLIKPNTEAFF.

The J gene is TRBJ2-6, the V gene TRBV25-1; TCRdb proposes TRBD2, but this gene call is untestable without DNA. Germline V gene sequence: CDR1 MGHDK, CDR2 SYGVNS. The CDR3 is made up of 15 amino acids. Here the CDR3 reads CASREGTTGANVLTF.

The genes are TRBV7-2 and TRBJ2-1; TCRdb selects TRBD2, and the lack of DNA leaves this call unchecked. Germline CDR1 is SGHTA and CDR2 is FQGNSA. The CDR3 consists of 15 residues. The chain's CDR3 is CASSLLGLAGGKQFF.

The chain joins TRBV7-9 to TRBJ2-7; TCRdb's D call, TRBD1, is unchecked because there is no DNA. Germline V gives CDR1 SEHNR, CDR2 FQNEAQ (reference sequence). CDR3 size: 14 residues. The chain's CDR3 is CASSLGGGDGEQYF.

The chain combines TRBV3-1 with TRBJ2-1; TCRdb outputs TRBD2, but without DNA this stays unchecked. The length of the CDR3 is 19 residues. The germline gives CDR1 LGHDT, CDR2 YNNKEL (reference sequence). The CDR3 spells CASSQDRQLAGDPGNEQFF.

V gene TRBV5-1 combines with J gene TRBJ1-2. The CDR3 sequence is 13 residues long. Per germline, CDR1 SGHRS and CDR2 YFSETQ. The CDR3 here is CASSLDSNYGYTF.

V and J are TRBV11-1 and TRBJ2-1; TCRdb outputs TRBD1, but without DNA this stays unchecked. The CDR3 consists of 18 residues. Germline V gene data show CDR1 as SGHAT and CDR2 as FQDESV (reference sequence). The CDR3 region is CASSFPSDYPRAGNEQFF.

The V gene is TRBV14, the J gene TRBJ1-1. The CDR3 length is 15 residues. The germline CDR1 and CDR2 sequences are SGHDN and FVKESK. CDR3 sequence: CASSTRTAMNTEAFF.

The rearrangement joins TRBV20-1 to TRBJ2-2; TCRdb's D call, TRBD1, is unchecked because there is no DNA. The CDR3 sequence is 15 residues long. Germline-derived CDR1 and CDR2 are DFQATT and SNEGSKA (reference sequence). The CDR3 spells CSARDRAGSVGELFF.

The chain employs TRBV5-4 and TRBJ2-1; TCRdb selects TRBD2, and the lack of DNA leaves this call unchecked. The CDR3 totals 16 residues. CDR1 is SGHNT and CDR2 is YYREEE in the germline V gene (reference sequence). This CDR3 is CASSSPPPLEYNEQFF.

The chain carries TRBV2 and TRBJ2-3; TCRdb picks TRBD2, but there is no DNA to check that call. The CDR3 sequence is 16 residues long. The germline V gene encodes CDR1 SNHLY and CDR2 FYNNEI. The CDR3 loop reads CASSGVGTSGPDTQYF.

This rearrangement joins TRBV7-3 to TRBJ1-4. CDR3 length: 13 residues. Per germline, CDR1 SGHTA and CDR2 FQGTGA. The CDR3 reads CASSSADEEKLFF.

V usage is TRBV5-1 and J usage is TRBJ1-2; no DNA is available, so the TRBD1 call from TCRdb remains unchecked. Germline V gene sequence: CDR1 SGHRS, CDR2 YFSETQ. The CDR3 is 13 amino acids. The CDR3 loop is CASGTGNGYGYTF.

This sequence joins TRBV7-9 and TRBJ1-5; checking the TCRdb D call of TRBD1 is not possible without DNA. This CDR3 region has 14 residues. Germline CDR1 reads SEHNR; CDR2 reads FQNEAQ (reference sequence). This CDR3 is CASSLSGGKQPQHF.

J is TRBJ2-7 and V is TRBV9; checking the TCRdb D call of TRBD1 is not possible without DNA. CDR3 size: 15 residues. The V gene's germline CDR1 is SGDLS and CDR2 YYNGEE. CDR3 amino acids: CASSLRGTGPYEQYF.

The CDR3 sequence is CASSPRLAGGHRTDTQYF. V usage is TRBV11-2 and J usage is TRBJ2-3; absent DNA, TCRdb's TRBD2 call cannot be checked. This CDR3 has 18 residues. Germline CDR1 and CDR2: SGHAT and FQNNGV.